The rows below give T cell receptor beta chains drawn from one sample of a study of T cell responses to AZD1222 COVID-19 vaccine. TCRdb keeps only in-frame clones here, not all; method: immunoSEQ multiplex PCR. The table shows 100,000 or so clones, with about 85% occurring only once. Sequencing was performed on peripheral blood, taken on day 0 of AZD1222 vaccination. These receptors were collected from an adult in good health. Both conserved end residues are part of each CDR3. D genes are given only for firm matches. Part of the rows lack a size; the others show once, few, many or a class for expanded clones.

d_gene	v_gene	abundance	j_gene	CDR3aa	CDR3nt
-	TRBV21-1	-	TRBJ2-5	CASSPRTGGQETQYF	TGTGCCAGCAGCCCCCGGACAGGGGGCCAAGAGACCCAGTACTTC
-	TRBV10-3	-	TRBJ2-3	CAISASRPTDTQYF	TGTGCCATCAGTGCCTCTAGACCCACAGATACGCAGTATTTT
-	TRBV19	-	TRBJ1-4	CASSITHNEKLFF	TGTGCCAGTAGTATAACCCATAATGAAAAACTGTTTTTT
-	TRBV7-9	-	TRBJ2-2	CASIPKGVPGELFF	TGTGCCAGCATTCCGAAGGGGGTACCCGGGGAGCTGTTTTTT
TRBD1	TRBV6-4	-	TRBJ1-5	CASSRGRGHQPQHF	TGTGCCAGCAGTAGAGGAAGGGGGCATCAGCCCCAGCATTTT
-	TRBV27	few	TRBJ1-4	CATGRVTREKLFF	TGTGCCACCGGGCGGGTGACGCGGGAAAAACTGTTTTTT
-	TRBV24-1	-	TRBJ2-2	CATSDSTGELFF	TGTGCCACCAGTGATTCTACCGGGGAGCTGTTTTTT
-	TRBV2	-	TRBJ2-7	CASRGAVYEQYF	TGTGCCAGCAGGGGTGCTGTCTACGAGCAGTACTTC
TRBD1	TRBV12-3/TRBV12-4	once	TRBJ1-2	CASSQGDGYTF	TGTGCCAGCAGTCAGGGGGACGGCTACACCTTC
-	TRBV19	-	TRBJ1-2	CASNDGTYGYTF	TGTGCCAGTAACGACGGCACCTATGGCTACACCTTC
-	TRBV5-6	-	TRBJ1-5	CASSLWARGGQPQHF	TGTGCCAGCAGTTTGTGGGCACGCGGGGGCCAGCCCCAGCATTTT
-	TRBV5-1	-	TRBJ1-4	CASSLVGGNEKLFF	TGCGCCAGCAGCTTGGTGGGGGGAAATGAAAAACTGTTTTTT
-	TRBV5-4	-	TRBJ1-1	CASSLGGGVLNTEAFF	TGTGCCAGCAGCTTGGGAGGCGGGGTCCTGAACACTGAAGCTTTCTTT
TRBD2	TRBV9	-	TRBJ2-3	CASSVATAGGGTDTQYF	TGTGCCAGCAGCGTAGCTACAGCGGGAGGGGGCACAGATACGCAGTATTTT
-	TRBV7-9	-	TRBJ1-1	CASSLGRGRNTEAFF	TGTGCCAGCAGCTTAGGCCGGGGCCGGAACACTGAAGCTTTCTTT
TRBD2	TRBV3-1/TRBV3-2	-	TRBJ2-3	CASSQDLRERNTDTQYF	TGTGCCAGCAGCCAAGATCTGCGGGAGAGGAACACAGATACGCAGTATTTT
-	TRBV27	-	TRBJ1-5	CASSLSGDSNQPQHF	TGTGCCAGCAGTTTATCAGGGGATAGCAATCAGCCCCAGCATTTT
TRBD1	TRBV9	once	TRBJ1-4	CASSVRTGIWSTNEKLFF	TGTGCCAGCAGCGTGAGGACAGGCATATGGTCAACTAATGAAAAACTGTTTTTT
-	TRBV15	-	TRBJ1-6	CATSRDVPHGGAYNSPLHF	TGTGCCACCAGCAGAGACGTCCCCCACGGGGGCGCCTATAATTCACCCCTCCACTTT
TRBD2	TRBV6-6	-	TRBJ2-1	CASSYIAGQQFF	TGTGCCAGCAGTTACATAGCGGGGCAGCAGTTCTTC
-	TRBV7-2	-	TRBJ1-1	CASSLGGGRMNTEAFF	TGTGCCAGCAGCTTAGGCGGGGGCCGGATGAACACTGAAGCTTTCTTT
-	TRBV5-6	-	TRBJ1-2	CASSFYSGEGYGYTF	TGTGCCAGCAGCTTTTACTCAGGGGAAGGCTATGGCTACACCTTC
TRBD2	TRBV3-1/TRBV3-2	-	TRBJ2-3	CASSQVGLAGGRGTDTQYF	TGTGCCAGCAGCCAAGTAGGACTAGCGGGGGGGCGGGGCACAGATACGCAGTATTTT
-	TRBV7-2	-	TRBJ1-1	CASSWGPPEEAFF	TGTGCCAGCAGCTGGGGACCACCCGAGGAAGCTTTCTTT
TRBD2	TRBV7-2	-	TRBJ2-3	CASSLRLAGATTDTQYF	TGTGCCAGCAGCTTACGTCTAGCGGGAGCGACCACAGATACGCAGTATTTT
-	TRBV6-5	few	TRBJ1-2	CASSHHMEFNYGYTF	TGTGCCAGCAGCCACCATATGGAATTTAACTATGGCTACACCTTC
-	TRBV19	-	TRBJ2-7	CASSIVVGHVRSYEQYF	TGTGCCAGTAGTATAGTAGTTGGGCACGTTAGGTCCTACGAGCAGTACTTC
-	TRBV6-5	few	TRBJ1-1	CASSYRIENTEAFF	TGTGCCAGCAGTTACAGGATTGAGAACACTGAAGCTTTCTTT
TRBD1	TRBV6-5	-	TRBJ1-2	CASSDRGGANYGYTF	TGTGCCAGCAGCGACAGGGGTGGTGCTAACTATGGCTACACCTTC
-	TRBV5-1	-	TRBJ2-1	CASRVTGNSYNEQFF	TGTGCCAGCAGGGTTACAGGGAACTCCTACAATGAGCAGTTCTTC
-	TRBV12-3/TRBV12-4	-	TRBJ1-1	CASSRTDTEAFF	TGTGCCAGCAGTCGGACGGACACTGAAGCTTTCTTT
-	TRBV27	-	TRBJ1-5	CASSLSDNQPQHF	TGTGCCAGCAGTTTATCGGATAATCAGCCCCAGCATTTT
-	TRBV5-1	-	TRBJ1-3	CASSQGMAGNTIYF	TGTGCCAGCAGCCAAGGGATGGCAGGAAACACCATATATTTT
-	TRBV3-1/TRBV3-2	-	TRBJ1-2	CASSPQWEMGYTF	TGTGCCAGCAGCCCGCAGTGGGAGATGGGCTACACCTTC
-	TRBV4-1	-	TRBJ1-2	CASSQSLGVGYTF	TGCGCCAGCAGCCAAAGTTTGGGGGTTGGCTACACCTTC
-	TRBV12-3/TRBV12-4	few	TRBJ1-4	CASTYAGELFF	TGTGCCAGCACCTACGCAGGGGAACTGTTTTTT
-	TRBV5-8	-	TRBJ1-5	CASSFLFANQPQHF	TGTGCCAGCAGCTTTCTCTTTGCGAATCAGCCCCAGCATTTT
-	TRBV20-1	-	TRBJ2-7	CSASGTTRGRRSYEQYF	TGCAGTGCTAGTGGGACCACCCGGGGCCGACGTTCCTACGAGCAGTACTTC
-	TRBV5-1	-	TRBJ1-2	CASSALQGHYGYTF	TGCGCCAGCAGCGCGTTACAGGGACACTATGGCTACACCTTC
-	TRBV5-1	-	TRBJ2-3	CASSLSSAYTDTQYF	TGTGCCAGCAGCTTAAGTTCCGCATACACAGATACGCAGTATTTT
-	TRBV6-2/TRBV6-3	few	TRBJ1-1	CASSRDRGGAFPEAFF	TGTGCCAGCAGCCGCGATAGAGGGGGGGCGTTCCCTGAAGCTTTCTTT
-	TRBV10-3	-	TRBJ2-1	CAISSGLTPYNEQFF	TGTGCCATCAGTAGTGGACTAACACCCTACAATGAGCAGTTCTTC
-	TRBV6-1	-	TRBJ1-2	CASSKAGTDHGYTF	TGTGCCAGCAGTAAAGCCGGGACGGACCATGGCTACACCTTC
TRBD1	TRBV24-1	-	TRBJ2-7	CATPGGLEQYF	TGTGCCACACCAGGGGGCCTCGAGCAGTACTTC
-	TRBV19	-	TRBJ1-5	CASSPDSSGPQHF	TGTGCCAGTAGTCCGGACTCCAGTGGGCCCCAGCATTTT
-	TRBV2	few	TRBJ1-6	CASSETSNSPLHF	TGTGCCAGCAGTGAGACAAGCAATTCACCCCTCCACTTT
-	TRBV6-5	-	TRBJ2-3	CASSPRTESTDTQYF	TGTGCCAGCAGCCCAAGGACAGAGAGCACAGATACGCAGTATTTT
-	TRBV7-2	-	TRBJ2-7	CASSLGLGSYEQYF	TGTGCCAGCAGCTTAGGACTGGGGTCCTACGAGCAGTACTTC
TRBD2	TRBV7-3	-	TRBJ2-5	CASSTGTRETQYF	TGTGCCAGCAGCACGGGGACTAGAGAGACCCAGTACTTC
-	TRBV5-4	-	TRBJ2-2	CASRRAGSTGELFF	TGTGCCAGTCGCAGGGCGGGGTCTACCGGGGAGCTGTTTTTT
-	TRBV13	once	TRBJ1-1	CASSPVQGNTEAFF	TGTGCCAGCAGCCCGGTACAGGGGAACACTGAAGCTTTCTTT
TRBD1	TRBV12-3/TRBV12-4	few	TRBJ2-7	CASRETGTYEQYF	TGTGCCAGCAGGGAGACAGGGACCTACGAGCAGTACTTC
-	TRBV7-2	-	TRBJ1-3	CASSFRSGNTIYF	TGTGCCAGCAGCTTCCGCTCTGGAAACACCATATATTTT
-	TRBV4-3	-	TRBJ2-1	CASSQETTYNEQFF	TGCGCCAGCAGCCAAGAAACCACATACAATGAGCAGTTCTTC
-	TRBV6-2/TRBV6-3	-	TRBJ2-3	CASSYVLNTQYF	TGTGCCAGCAGTTACGTGCTCAATACGCAGTATTTT
TRBD1	TRBV29-1	-	TRBJ1-5	CSVRQGRGVNQPQHF	TGCAGCGTACGACAGGGTAGGGGGGTAAATCAGCCCCAGCATTTT
-	TRBV9	-	TRBJ2-5	CASSVEGGGYETQYF	TGTGCCAGCAGCGTAGAGGGTGGGGGGTACGAGACCCAGTACTTC
-	TRBV3-1/TRBV3-2	few	TRBJ2-7	CASSQEWGSNYEQYF	TGTGCCAGCAGCCAAGAGTGGGGCAGTAACTACGAGCAGTACTTC
TRBD1	TRBV9	-	TRBJ2-3	CASSARRTGLDTQYF	TGTGCCAGCAGCGCGAGGAGGACAGGTTTGGATACGCAGTATTTT
-	TRBV19	-	TRBJ2-1	CASTSRSAAGRTNEQFF	TGTGCCAGTACCTCAAGGAGTGCGGCAGGGAGGACCAATGAGCAGTTCTTC